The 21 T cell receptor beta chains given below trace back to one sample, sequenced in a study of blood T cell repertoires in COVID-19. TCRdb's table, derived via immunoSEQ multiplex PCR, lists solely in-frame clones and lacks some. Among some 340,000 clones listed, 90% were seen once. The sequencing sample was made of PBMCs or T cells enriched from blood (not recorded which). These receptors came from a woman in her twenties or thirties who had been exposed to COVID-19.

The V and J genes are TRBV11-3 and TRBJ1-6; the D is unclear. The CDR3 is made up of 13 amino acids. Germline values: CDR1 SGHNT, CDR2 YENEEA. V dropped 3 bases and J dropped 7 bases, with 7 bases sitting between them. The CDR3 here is CASSLLQNSPLHF. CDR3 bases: TGTGCCAGCAGCTTGCTACAGAATTCACCCCTCCACTTT.

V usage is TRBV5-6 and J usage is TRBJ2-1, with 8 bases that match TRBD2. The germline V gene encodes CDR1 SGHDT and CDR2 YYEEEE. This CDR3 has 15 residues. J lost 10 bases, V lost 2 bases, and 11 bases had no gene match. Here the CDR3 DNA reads TGTGCCAGCAGCTTTCTGAGCGGGGGCGTCGGGGAGCAGTTCTTC. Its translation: CASSFLSGGVGEQFF.

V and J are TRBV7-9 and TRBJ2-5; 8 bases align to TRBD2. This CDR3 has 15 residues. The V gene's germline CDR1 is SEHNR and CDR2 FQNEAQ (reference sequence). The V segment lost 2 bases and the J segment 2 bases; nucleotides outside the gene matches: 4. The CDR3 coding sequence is TGTGCCAGCAGCTTATTGGCGGGGGGACAAGAGACCCAGTACTTC. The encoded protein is CASSLLAGGQETQYF.

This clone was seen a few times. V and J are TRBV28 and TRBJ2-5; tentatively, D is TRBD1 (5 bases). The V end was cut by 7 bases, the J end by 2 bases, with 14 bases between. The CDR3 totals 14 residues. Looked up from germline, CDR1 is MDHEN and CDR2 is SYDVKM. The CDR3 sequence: CASNPGYTQETQYF. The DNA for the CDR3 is TGTGCCAGCAACCCAGGGTATACGCAAGAGACCCAGTACTTC.

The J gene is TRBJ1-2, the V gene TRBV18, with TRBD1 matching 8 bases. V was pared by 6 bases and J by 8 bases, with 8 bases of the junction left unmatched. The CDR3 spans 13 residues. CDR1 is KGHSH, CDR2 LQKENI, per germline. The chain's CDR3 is CASSQDRADGYTF. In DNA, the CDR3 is TGTGCCAGCTCTCAGGACAGGGCTGACGGCTACACCTTC. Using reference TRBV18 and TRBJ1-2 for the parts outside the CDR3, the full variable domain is NAGVMQNPRHLVRRRGQEARLRCSPMKGHSHVYWYRQLPEEGLKFMVYLQKENIIDESGMPKERFSAEFPKEGPSILRIQQVVRGDSAAYFCASSQDRADGYTFGSGTRLTVV.

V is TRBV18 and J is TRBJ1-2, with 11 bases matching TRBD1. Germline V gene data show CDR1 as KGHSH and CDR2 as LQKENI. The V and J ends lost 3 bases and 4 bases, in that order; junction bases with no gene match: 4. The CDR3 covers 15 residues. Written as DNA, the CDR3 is TGTGCCAGCTCACCCTCGGGACAGGGGGGCTATGGCTACACCTTC. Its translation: CASSPSGQGGYGYTF. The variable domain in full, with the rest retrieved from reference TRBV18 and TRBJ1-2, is NAGVMQNPRHLVRRRGQEARLRCSPMKGHSHVYWYRQLPEEGLKFMVYLQKENIIDESGMPKERFSAEFPKEGPSILRIQQVVRGDSAAYFCASSPSGQGGYGYTFGSGTRLTVV.

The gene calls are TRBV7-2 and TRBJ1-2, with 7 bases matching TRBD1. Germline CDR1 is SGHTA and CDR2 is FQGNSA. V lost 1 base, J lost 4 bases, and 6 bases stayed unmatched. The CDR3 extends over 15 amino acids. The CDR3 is CASSLGSGGGYGYTF. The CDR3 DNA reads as TGTGCCAGCAGCTTAGGGTCAGGGGGTGGCTATGGCTACACCTTC. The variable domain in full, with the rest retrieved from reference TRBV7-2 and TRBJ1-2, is GAGVSQSPSNKVTEKGKDVELRCDPISGHTALYWYRQSLGQGLEFLIYFQGNSAPDKSGLPSDRFSAERTGGSVSTLTIQRTQQEDSAVYLCASSLGSGGGYGYTFGSGTRLTVV.

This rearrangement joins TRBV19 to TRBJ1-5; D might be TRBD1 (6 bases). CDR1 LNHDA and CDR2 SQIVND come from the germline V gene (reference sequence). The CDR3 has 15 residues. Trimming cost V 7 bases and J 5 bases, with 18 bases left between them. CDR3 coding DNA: TGTGCCAGTAACATTTTGTTAACAGGGCATCAGCCCCAGCATTTT. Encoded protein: CASNILLTGHQPQHF.

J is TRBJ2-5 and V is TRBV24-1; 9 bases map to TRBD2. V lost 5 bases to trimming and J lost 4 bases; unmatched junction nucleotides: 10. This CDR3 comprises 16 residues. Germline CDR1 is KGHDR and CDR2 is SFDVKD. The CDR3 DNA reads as TGTGCCACCAGTGGAGGTCGCGGGGGGGCCCCAGAGACCCAGTACTTC. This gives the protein CATSGGRGGAPETQYF.

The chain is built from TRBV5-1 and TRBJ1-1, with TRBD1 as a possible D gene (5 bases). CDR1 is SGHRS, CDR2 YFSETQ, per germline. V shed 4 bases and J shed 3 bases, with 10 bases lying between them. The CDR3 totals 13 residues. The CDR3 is CASSPDTYTEAFF. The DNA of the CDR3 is TGCGCCAGCAGCCCGGACACGTACACTGAAGCTTTCTTT.

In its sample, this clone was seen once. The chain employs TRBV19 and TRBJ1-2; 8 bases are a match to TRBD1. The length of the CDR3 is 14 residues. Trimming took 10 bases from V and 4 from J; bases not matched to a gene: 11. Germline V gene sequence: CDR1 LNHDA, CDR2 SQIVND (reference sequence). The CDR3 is CAIKNRGAVYGYTF. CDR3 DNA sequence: TGTGCCATTAAAAACAGGGGGGCCGTCTATGGCTACACCTTC.

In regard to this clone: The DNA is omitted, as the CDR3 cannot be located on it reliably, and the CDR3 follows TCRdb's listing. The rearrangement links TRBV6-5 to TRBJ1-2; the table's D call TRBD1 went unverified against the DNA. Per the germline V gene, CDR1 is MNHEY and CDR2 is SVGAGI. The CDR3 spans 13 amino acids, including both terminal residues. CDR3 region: CASSYSKWASGTF.

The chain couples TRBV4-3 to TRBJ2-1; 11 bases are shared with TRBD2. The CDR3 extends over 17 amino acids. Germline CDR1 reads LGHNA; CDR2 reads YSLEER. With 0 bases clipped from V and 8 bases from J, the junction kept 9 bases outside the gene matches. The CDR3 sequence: CASSQDLAGGEKDEQFF. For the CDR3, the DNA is TGCGCCAGCAGCCAAGACTTAGCGGGGGGGGAGAAGGATGAGCAGTTCTTC.

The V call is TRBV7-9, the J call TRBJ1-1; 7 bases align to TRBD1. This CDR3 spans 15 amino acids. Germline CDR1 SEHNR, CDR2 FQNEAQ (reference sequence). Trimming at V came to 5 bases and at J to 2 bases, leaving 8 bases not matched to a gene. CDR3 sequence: CASSHRQGGNTEAFF. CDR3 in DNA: TGTGCCAGCAGCCACCGACAGGGAGGAAACACTGAAGCTTTCTTT.

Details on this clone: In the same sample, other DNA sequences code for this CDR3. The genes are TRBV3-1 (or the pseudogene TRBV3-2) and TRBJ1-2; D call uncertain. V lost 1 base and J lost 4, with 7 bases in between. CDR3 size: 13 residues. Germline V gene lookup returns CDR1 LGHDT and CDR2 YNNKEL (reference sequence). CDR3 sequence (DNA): TGTGCCAGCAGCCAAGGCACGGGCTATGGCTACACCTTC. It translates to CASSQGTGYGYTF.

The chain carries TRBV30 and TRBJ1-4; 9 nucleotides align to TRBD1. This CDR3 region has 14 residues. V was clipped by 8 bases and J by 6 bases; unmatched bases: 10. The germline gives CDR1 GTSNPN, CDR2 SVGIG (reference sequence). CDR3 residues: CALKPGDRDEKLFF. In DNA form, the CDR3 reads TGTGCCCTAAAACCGGGGGACAGGGATGAAAAACTGTTTTTT.

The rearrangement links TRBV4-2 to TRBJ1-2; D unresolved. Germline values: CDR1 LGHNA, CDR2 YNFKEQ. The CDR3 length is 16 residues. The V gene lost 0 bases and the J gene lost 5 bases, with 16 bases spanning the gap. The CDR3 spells CASSQDQVQSVYGYTF. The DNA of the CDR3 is TGTGCCAGCAGCCAAGACCAAGTACAGAGTGTATATGGCTACACCTTC.

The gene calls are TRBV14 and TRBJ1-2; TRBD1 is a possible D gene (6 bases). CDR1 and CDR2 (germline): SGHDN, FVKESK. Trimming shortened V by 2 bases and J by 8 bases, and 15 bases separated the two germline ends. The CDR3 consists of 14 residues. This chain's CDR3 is CASSQSTGSSGYTF. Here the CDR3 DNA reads TGTGCCAGCAGCCAATCAACAGGGTCGAGCGGCTACACCTTC.

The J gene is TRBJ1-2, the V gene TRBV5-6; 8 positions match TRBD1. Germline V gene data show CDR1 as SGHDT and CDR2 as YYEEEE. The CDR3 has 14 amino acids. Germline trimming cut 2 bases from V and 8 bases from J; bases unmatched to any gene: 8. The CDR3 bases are TGTGCCAGCAGCTTCAGGGGGCTCGGGGACGGCTACACCTTC. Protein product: CASSFRGLGDGYTF.

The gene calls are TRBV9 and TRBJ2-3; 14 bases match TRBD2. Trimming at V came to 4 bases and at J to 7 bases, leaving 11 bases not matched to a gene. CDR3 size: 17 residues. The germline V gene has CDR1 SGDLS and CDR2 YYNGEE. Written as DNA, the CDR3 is TGTGCCAGCAGCACTCGGACTAGCGGGGGGCCCTACCATACGCAGTATTTT. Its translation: CASSTRTSGGPYHTQYF.

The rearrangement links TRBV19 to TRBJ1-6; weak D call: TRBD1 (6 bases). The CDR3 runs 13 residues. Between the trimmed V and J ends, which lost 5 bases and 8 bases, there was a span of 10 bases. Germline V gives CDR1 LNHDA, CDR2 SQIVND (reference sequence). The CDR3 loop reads CASSDYRDSPLHF. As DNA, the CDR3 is TGTGCCAGTAGTGATTACAGGGATTCACCCCTCCACTTT.